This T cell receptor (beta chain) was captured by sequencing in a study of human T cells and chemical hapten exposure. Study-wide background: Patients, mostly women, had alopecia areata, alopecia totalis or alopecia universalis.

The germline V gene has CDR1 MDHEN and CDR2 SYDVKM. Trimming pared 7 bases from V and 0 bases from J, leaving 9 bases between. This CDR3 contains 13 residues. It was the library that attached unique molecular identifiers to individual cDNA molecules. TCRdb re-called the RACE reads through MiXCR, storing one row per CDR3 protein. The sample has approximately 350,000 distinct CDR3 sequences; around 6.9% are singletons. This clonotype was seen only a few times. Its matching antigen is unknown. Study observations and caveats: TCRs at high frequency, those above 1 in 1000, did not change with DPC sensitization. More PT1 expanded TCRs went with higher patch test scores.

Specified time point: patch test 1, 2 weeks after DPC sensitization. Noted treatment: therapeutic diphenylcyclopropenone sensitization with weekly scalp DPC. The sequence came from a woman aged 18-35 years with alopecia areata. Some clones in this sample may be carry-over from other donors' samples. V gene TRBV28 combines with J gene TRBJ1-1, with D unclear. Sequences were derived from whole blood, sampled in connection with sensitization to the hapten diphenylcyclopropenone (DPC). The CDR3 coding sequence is TGTGCCAGCACCTTAGCCCTGAACACTGAAGCTTTCTTT. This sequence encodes CASTLALNTEAFF. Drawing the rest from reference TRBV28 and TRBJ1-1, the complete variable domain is DVKVTQSSRYLVKRTGEKVFLECVQDMDHENMFWYRQDPGLGLRLIYFSYDVKMKEKGDIPEGYSVSREKKERFSLILESASTNQTSMYLCASTLALNTEAFFGQGTRLTVV.